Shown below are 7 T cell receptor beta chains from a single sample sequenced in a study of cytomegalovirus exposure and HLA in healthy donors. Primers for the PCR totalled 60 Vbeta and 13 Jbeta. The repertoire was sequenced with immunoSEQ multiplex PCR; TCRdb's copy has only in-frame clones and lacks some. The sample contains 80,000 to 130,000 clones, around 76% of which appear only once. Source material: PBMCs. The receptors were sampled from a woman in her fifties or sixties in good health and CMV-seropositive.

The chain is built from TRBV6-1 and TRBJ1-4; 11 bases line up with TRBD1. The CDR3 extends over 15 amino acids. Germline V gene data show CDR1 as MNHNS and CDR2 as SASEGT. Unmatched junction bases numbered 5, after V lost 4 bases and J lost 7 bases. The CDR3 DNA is TGTGCCAGCAGTGCTAGCGGGACAGGGGGTGAAAAACTGTTTTTT. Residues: CASSASGTGGEKLFF.

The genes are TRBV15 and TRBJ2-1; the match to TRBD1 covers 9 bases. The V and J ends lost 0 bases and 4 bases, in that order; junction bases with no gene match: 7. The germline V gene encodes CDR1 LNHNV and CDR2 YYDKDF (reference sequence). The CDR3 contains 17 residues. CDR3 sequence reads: CATSRDPEDRGYNEQFF. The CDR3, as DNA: TGTGCCACCAGCAGAGATCCGGAGGACAGGGGATACAATGAGCAGTTCTTC.

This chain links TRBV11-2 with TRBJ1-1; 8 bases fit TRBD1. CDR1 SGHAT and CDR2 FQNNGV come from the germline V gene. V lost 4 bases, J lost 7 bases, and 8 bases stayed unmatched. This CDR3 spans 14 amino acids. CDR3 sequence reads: CASSSSDRAIEAFF. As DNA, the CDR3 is TGTGCCAGCAGCTCGTCGGACAGGGCGATTGAAGCTTTCTTT.

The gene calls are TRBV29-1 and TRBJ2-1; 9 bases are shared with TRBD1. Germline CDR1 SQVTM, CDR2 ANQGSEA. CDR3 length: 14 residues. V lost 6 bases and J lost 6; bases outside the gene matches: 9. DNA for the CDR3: TGCAGCGTCGTAACCGGGACAGGGTCCAATGAGCAGTTCTTC. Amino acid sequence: CSVVTGTGSNEQFF.

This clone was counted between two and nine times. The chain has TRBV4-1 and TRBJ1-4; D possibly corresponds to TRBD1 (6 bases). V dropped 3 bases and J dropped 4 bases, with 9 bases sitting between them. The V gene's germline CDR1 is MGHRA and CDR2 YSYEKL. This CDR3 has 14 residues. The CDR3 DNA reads TGCGCCAGCAGCCACACAGGGCTTAATGAAAAACTGTTTTTT. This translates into CASSHTGLNEKLFF.

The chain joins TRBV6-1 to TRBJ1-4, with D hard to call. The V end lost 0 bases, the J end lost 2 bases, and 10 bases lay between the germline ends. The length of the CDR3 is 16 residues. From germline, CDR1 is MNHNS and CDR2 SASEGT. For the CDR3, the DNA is TGTGCCAGCAGTGAAGCGCTCAGGCCCACTAATGAAAAACTGTTTTTT. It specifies CASSEALRPTNEKLFF.

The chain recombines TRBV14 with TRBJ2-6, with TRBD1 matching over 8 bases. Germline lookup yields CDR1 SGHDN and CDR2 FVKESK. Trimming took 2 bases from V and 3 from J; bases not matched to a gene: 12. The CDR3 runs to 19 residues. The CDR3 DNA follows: TGTGCCAGCAGCCAATATAGAGGACAGGGAATAGATGGGGCCAACGTCCTGACTTTC. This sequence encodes CASSQYRGQGIDGANVLTF. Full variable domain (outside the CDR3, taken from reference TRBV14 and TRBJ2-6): EAGVTQFPSHSVIEKGQTVTLRCDPISGHDNLYWYRRVMGKEIKFLLHFVKESKQDESGMPNNRFLAERTGGTYSTLKVQPAELEDSGVYFCASSQYRGQGIDGANVLTFGAGSRLTVL.